This T cell receptor beta chain derives from a study of glioma-infiltrating T cells after dendritic cell vaccination. Some clones are missing from TCRdb's copy, which holds only in-frame ones; the method was immunoSEQ multiplex PCR. The data hold roughly 98,000 clones, with over 75% observed a single time. Whole-study findings and limits: Longer survival after dendritic cell vaccination followed higher pretreatment TIL content.

Comments on this clone: Its antigen is not identified.

Germline CDR1 reads ENHRY; CDR2 reads SYGVKD. V was shortened by 0 bases and J by 2 bases, with 11 bases between the two germline ends. The CDR3 totals 15 residues. The source of this sequence is a human donor with glioblastoma. This chain connects TRBV10-3 to TRBJ2-7; D is possibly TRBD2 (6 bases). Specimen: blood, collected before dendritic cell vaccination. The CDR3 DNA reads TGTGCCATCAGTGAGTCGTTAGCGGAAACCTACGAGCAGTACTTC. This translates into CAISESLAETYEQYF.